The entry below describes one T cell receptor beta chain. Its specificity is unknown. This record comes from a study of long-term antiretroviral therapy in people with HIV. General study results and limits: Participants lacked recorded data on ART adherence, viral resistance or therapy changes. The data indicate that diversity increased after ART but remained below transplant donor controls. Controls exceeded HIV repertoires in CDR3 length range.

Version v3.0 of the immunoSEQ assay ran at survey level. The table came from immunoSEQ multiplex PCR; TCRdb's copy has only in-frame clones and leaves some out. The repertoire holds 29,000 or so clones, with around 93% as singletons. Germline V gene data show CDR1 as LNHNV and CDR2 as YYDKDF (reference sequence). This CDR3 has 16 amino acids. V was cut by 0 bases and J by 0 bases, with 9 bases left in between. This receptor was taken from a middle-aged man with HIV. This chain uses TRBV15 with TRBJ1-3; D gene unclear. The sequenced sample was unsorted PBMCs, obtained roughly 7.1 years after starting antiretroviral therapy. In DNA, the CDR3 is TGTGCCACCAGCAGAGATGCCGACTTCTCTGGAAACACCATATATTTT. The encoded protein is CATSRDADFSGNTIYF. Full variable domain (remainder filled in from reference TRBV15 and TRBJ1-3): DAMVIQNPRYQVTQFGKPVTLSCSQTLNHNVMYWYQQKSSQAPKLLFHYYDKDFNNEADTPDNFQSRRPNTSFCFLDIRSPGLGDTAMYLCATSRDADFSGNTIYFGEGSWLTVV.